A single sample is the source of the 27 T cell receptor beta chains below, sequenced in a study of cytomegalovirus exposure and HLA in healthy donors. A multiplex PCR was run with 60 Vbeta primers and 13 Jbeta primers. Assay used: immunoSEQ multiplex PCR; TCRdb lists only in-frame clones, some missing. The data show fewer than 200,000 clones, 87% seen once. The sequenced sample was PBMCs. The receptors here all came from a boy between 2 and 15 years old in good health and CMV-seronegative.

The CDR3 region is CASSYSRGLNNEQFF. CDR3 DNA: TGTGCCAGCAGTTACTCGAGGGGACTTAACAATGAGCAGTTCTTC. V and J are TRBV6-5 and TRBJ2-1; a weak D match, TRBD2 (6 bases). The CDR3 has 15 amino acids. Germline V gene lookup returns CDR1 MNHEY and CDR2 SVGAGI. The V end was cut by 0 bases, the J end by 5 bases, with 11 bases between.

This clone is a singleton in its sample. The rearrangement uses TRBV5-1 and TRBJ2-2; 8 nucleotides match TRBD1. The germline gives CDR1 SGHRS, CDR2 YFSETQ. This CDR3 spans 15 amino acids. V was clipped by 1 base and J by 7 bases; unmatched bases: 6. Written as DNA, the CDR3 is TGCGCCAGCAGCTTGAAGACAGGGGATATCGGGGAGCTGTTTTTT. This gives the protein CASSLKTGDIGELFF.

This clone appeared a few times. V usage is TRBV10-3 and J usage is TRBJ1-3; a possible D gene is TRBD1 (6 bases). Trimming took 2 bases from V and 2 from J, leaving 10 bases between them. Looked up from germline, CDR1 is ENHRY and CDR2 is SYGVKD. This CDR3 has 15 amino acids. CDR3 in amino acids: CAISEATGAGNTIYF. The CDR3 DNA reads TGTGCCATCAGTGAGGCGACAGGAGCTGGAAACACCATATATTTT.

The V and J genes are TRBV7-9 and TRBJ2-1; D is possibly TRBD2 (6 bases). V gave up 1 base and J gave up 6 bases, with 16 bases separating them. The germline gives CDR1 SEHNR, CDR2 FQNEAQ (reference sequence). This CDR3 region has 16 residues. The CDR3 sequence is CASSLEERAPRNEQFF. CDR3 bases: TGTGCCAGCAGCTTAGAGGAGCGGGCCCCCCGCAATGAGCAGTTCTTC.

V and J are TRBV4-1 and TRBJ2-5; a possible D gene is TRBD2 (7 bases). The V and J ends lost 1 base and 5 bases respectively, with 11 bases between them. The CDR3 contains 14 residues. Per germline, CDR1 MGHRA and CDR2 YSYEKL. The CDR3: CASSQAGGRETQYF. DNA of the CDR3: TGCGCCAGCAGCCAAGCGGGGGGCCGGGAGACCCAGTACTTC.

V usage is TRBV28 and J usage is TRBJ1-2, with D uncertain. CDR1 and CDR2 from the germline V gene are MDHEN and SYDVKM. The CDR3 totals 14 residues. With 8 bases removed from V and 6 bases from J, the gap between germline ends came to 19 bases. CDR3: CASDHGSLEDGYTF. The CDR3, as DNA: TGTGCCAGCGACCATGGAAGCCTGGAGGATGGCTACACCTTC.

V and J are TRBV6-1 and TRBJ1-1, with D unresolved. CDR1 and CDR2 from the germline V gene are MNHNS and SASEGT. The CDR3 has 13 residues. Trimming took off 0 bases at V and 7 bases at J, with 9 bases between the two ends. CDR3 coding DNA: TGTGCCAGCAGTGAAGCGCCCGGGGATGAAGCTTTCTTT. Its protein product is CASSEAPGDEAFF.

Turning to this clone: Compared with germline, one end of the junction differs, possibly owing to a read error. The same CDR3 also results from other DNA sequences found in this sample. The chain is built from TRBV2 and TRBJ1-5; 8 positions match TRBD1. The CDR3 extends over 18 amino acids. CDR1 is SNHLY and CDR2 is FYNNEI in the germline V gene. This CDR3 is CASSESGGGVGSNQPQHF. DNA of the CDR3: TGTGCCAGCAGTGAATCAGGGGGCGGGGTGGGTAGCAATCAGCCCCAGCACTTT. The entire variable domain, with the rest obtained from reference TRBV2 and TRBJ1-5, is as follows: EPEVTQTPSHQVTQMGQEVILRCVPISNHLYFYWYRQILGQKVEFLVSFYNNEISEKSEIFDDQFSVERPDGSNFTLKIRSTKLEDSAMYFCASSESGGGVGSNQPQHFGDGTRLSIL.

In DNA, the CDR3 is TGTGCCAGTAGACTCCATGATAACACCGGGGAGCTGTTTTTT. Translating it yields CASRLHDNTGELFF. The chain joins TRBV19 to TRBJ2-2; no clear D gene. Germline V gives CDR1 LNHDA, CDR2 SQIVND (reference sequence). V lost 6 bases and J 2 bases, leaving 10 bases between the germline ends. The CDR3 totals 14 residues.

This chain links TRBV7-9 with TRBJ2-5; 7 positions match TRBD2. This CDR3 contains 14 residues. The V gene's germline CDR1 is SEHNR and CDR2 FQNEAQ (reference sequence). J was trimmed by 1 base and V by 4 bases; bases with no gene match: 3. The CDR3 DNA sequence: TGTGCCAGCAGCTCGGGACTATTCCAAGAGACCCAGTACTTC. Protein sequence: CASSSGLFQETQYF.

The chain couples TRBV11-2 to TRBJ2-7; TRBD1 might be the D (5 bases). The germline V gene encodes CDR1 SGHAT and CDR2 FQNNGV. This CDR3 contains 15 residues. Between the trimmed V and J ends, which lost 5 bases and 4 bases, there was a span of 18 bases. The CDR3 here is CASSQPWKDKYEQYF. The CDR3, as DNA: TGTGCCAGCAGCCAACCGTGGAAGGACAAATACGAGCAGTACTTC.

CDR3 DNA sequence: TGTGCCAGCAGCGTAGCATCCGGGTCCCACTCTGGGGCCAACGTCCTGACTTTC. Protein product: CASSVASGSHSGANVLTF. This rearrangement joins TRBV9 to TRBJ2-6; D is ambiguous. From germline, CDR1 is SGDLS and CDR2 YYNGEE. V shed 0 bases and J shed 0 bases, with 13 bases lying between them. CDR3 length: 18 amino acids.

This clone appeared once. CDR3 region: CASSLGVPGLAGEPDTQYF. As DNA, the CDR3 is TGCGCCAGCAGCTTGGGGGTACCGGGACTAGCGGGAGAGCCAGATACGCAGTATTTT. The chain has TRBV5-1 and TRBJ2-3; 14 nucleotides agree with TRBD2. The germline V gene has CDR1 SGHRS and CDR2 YFSETQ. The V gene end was trimmed by 0 bases and the J gene end by 4 bases; junction bases not matched to a gene: 10. The CDR3 consists of 19 residues.

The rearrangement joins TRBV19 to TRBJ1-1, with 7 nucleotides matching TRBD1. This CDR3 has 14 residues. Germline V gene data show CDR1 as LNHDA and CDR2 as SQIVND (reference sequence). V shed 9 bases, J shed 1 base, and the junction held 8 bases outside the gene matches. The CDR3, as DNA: TGTGCCAGCTCCAGACGGACAGGGAACACTGAAGCTTTCTTT. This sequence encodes CASSRRTGNTEAFF.

The CDR3 bases are TGTGCCGCCCGAACAGGGCCGCTGCAGACGGGCTATGGCTACACCTTC. Translated, it gives CAARTGPLQTGYGYTF. The chain uses TRBV10-3 and TRBJ1-2; weak D call: TRBD1 (6 bases). V lost 11 bases, J lost 4 bases, and 26 bases lay in between. The CDR3 covers 16 residues. Germline V gene sequence: CDR1 ENHRY, CDR2 SYGVKD.

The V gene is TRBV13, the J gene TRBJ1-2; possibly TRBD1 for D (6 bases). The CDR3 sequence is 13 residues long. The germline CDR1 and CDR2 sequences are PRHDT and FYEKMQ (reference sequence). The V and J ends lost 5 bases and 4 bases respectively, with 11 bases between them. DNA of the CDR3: TGTGCCAGCAGCCCACAGGGTGGCTATGGCTACACCTTC. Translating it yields CASSPQGGYGYTF. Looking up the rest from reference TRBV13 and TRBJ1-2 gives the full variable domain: AAGVIQSPRHLIKEKRETATLKCYPIPRHDTVYWYQQGPGQDPQFLISFYEKMQSDKGSIPDRFSAQQFSDYHSELNMSSLELGDSALYFCASSPQGGYGYTFGSGTRLTVV.

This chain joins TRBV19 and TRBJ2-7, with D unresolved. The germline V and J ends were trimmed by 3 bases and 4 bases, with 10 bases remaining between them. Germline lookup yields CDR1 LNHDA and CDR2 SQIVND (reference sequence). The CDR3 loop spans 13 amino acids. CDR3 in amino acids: CASSINRRYEQYF. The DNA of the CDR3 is TGTGCCAGTAGTATTAACAGACGATACGAGCAGTACTTC. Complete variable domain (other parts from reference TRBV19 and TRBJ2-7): DGGITQSPKYLFRKEGQNVTLSCEQNLNHDAMYWYRQDPGQGLRLIYYSQIVNDFQKGDIAEGYSVSREKKESFPLTVTSAQKNPTAFYLCASSINRRYEQYFGPGTRLTVT.

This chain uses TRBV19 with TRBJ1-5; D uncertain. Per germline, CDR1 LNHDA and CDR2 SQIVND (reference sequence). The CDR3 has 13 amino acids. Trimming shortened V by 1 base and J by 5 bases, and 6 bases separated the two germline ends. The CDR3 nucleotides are TGTGCCAGTAGTATAGGTCCAGATCAGCCCCAGCATTTT. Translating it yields CASSIGPDQPQHF.

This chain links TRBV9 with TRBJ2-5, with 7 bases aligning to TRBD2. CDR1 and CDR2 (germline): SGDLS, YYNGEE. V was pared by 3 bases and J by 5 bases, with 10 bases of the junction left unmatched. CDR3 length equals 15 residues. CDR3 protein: CASSAVGGPGETQYF. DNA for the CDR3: TGTGCCAGCAGCGCCGTGGGAGGGCCTGGGGAGACCCAGTACTTC.

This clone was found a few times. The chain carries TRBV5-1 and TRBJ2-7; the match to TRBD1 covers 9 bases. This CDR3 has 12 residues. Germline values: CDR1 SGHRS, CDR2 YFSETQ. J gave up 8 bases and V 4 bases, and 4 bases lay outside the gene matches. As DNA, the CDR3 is TGCGCCAGCAGCGGGACAGGGTACAAGCAGTACTTC. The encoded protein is CASSGTGYKQYF.

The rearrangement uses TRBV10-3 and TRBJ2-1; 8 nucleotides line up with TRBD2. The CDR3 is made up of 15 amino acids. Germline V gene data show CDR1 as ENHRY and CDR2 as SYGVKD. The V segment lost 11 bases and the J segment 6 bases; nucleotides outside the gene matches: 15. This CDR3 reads CASRGGSGDRNEQFF. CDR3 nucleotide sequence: TGTGCCTCGAGAGGGGGTAGCGGGGACCGCAATGAGCAGTTCTTC.

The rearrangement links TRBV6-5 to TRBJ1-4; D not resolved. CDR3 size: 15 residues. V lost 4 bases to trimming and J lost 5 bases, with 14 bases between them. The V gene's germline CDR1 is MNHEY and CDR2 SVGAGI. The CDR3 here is CASSSDIGENEKLFF. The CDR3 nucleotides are TGTGCCAGCAGTTCCGACATCGGTGAGAATGAAAAACTGTTTTTT.

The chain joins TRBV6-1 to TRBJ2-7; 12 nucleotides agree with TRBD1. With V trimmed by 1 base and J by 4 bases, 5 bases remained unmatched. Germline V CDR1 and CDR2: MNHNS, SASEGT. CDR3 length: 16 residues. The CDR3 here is CASSEVLGQGAYEQYF. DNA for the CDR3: TGTGCCAGCAGTGAAGTGCTGGGACAGGGGGCGTACGAGCAGTACTTC.

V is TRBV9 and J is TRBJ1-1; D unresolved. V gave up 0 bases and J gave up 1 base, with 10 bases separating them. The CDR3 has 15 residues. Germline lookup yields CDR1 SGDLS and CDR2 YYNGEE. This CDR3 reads CASSVGWARNTEAFF. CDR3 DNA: TGTGCCAGCAGCGTAGGATGGGCGAGGAACACTGAAGCTTTCTTT.

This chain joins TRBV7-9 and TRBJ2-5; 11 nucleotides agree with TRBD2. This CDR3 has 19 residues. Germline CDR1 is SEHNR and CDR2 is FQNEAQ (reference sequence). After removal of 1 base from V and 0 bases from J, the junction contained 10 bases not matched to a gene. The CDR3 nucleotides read TGTGCCAGCAGCTTAGGGGGTAGCGGGGGGGCCGTGGACCAAGAGACCCAGTACTTC. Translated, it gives CASSLGGSGGAVDQETQYF.

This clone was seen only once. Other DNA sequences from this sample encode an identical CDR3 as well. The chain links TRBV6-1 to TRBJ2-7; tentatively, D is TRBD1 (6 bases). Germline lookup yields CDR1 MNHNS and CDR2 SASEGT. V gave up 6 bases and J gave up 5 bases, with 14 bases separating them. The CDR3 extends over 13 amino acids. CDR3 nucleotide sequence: TGTGCCAGCAGCGGAAGCCGGGACAACGAGCAGTACTTC. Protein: CASSGSRDNEQYF.

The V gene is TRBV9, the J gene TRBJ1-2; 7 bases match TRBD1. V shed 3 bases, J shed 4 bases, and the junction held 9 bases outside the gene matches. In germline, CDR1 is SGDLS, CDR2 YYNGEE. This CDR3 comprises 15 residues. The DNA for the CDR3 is TGTGCCAGCAGCGCGTCACAGGGGCGGCCCTATGGCTACACCTTC. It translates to CASSASQGRPYGYTF.